Below are 29 T cell receptor beta chains sequenced from a single sample in a study of cytomegalovirus exposure and HLA in healthy donors. Here immunoSEQ multiplex PCR was the method, and the copy in TCRdb shows in-frame clones only, minus some. The sample shows 250,000 to 350,000 clones, roughly 90% of them seen only once. Material for sequencing was PBMCs. The receptors come from a young woman in good health and CMV-seronegative.

The CDR3 protein is CASSRSRRGKGTEAFF. Here the CDR3 DNA reads TGTGCCAGCAGTCGTTCACGCCGGGGGAAGGGGACTGAAGCTTTCTTT. The chain is built from TRBV6-6 and TRBJ1-1, with a possible D match to TRBD1 (5 bases). Germline CDR1 reads MNHNY; CDR2 reads SVGAGI (reference sequence). The CDR3 runs 16 residues. Trimming took off 5 bases at V and 5 bases at J, with 21 bases between the two ends.

V usage is TRBV5-1 and J usage is TRBJ2-1, with 13 bases lining up with TRBD2. CDR3 length: 16 residues. Trimming took 4 bases from V and 6 from J; bases not matched to a gene: 7. Germline V lookup: CDR1 SGHRS, CDR2 YFSETQ. CDR3 coding DNA: TGCGCCAGCAGCCGACTAGCGGGAGGCCTCTTCAATGAGCAGTTCTTC. Translated, it gives CASSRLAGGLFNEQFF.

The rearrangement uses TRBV5-1 and TRBJ2-1; 8 bases line up with TRBD1. The CDR3 runs 17 residues. With V trimmed by 4 bases and J by 1 base, 10 bases remained unmatched. Germline V gene data show CDR1 as SGHRS and CDR2 as YFSETQ. The chain's CDR3 is CASSKDGQGRSYNEQFF. CDR3 DNA: TGCGCCAGCAGCAAGGATGGACAGGGTAGGTCCTACAATGAGCAGTTCTTC.

The chain has TRBV9 and TRBJ2-7, with TRBD2 identical over 12 bases. The J segment lost 7 bases and the V segment lost 0 bases, leaving 5 bases of the junction unmatched. Germline V lookup: CDR1 SGDLS, CDR2 YYNGEE. The CDR3 runs 15 residues. CDR3 DNA: TGTGCCAGCAGCGTAGAGGGACTAGCGGGCGGTGAGCAGTACTTC. This codes for CASSVEGLAGGEQYF. The variable domain in full, with the rest retrieved from reference TRBV9 and TRBJ2-7, is DSGVTQTPKHLITATGQRVTLRCSPRSGDLSVYWYQQSLDQGLQFLIQYYNGEERAKGNILERFSAQQFPDLHSELNLSSLELGDSALYFCASSVEGLAGGEQYFGPGTRLTVT.

The CDR3 DNA reads TGTGCCAGTACCGGGACTAGCGGGAGGGACTACATCAGCAATGAGCAGTTCTTC. This sequence encodes CASTGTSGRDYISNEQFF. This sequence joins TRBV2 and TRBJ2-1; 16 positions agree with TRBD2. This CDR3 region has 18 residues. V lost 9 bases, J lost 6 bases, and 14 bases stayed unmatched. Germline CDR1 reads SNHLY; CDR2 reads FYNNEI.

V is TRBV29-1 and J is TRBJ2-1, with D perhaps matching TRBD2 (5 bases). V lost 5 bases and J lost 0, with 8 bases in between. The germline V gene has CDR1 SQVTM and CDR2 ANQGSEA. The CDR3 covers 13 residues. The DNA of the CDR3 is TGCAGCGTTTTTGCGGGCTCCTACAATGAGCAGTTCTTC. Residues: CSVFAGSYNEQFF.

V is TRBV7-9 and J is TRBJ2-7, with TRBD1 matching over 7 bases. This CDR3 comprises 16 residues. Looked up from germline, CDR1 is SEHNR and CDR2 is FQNEAQ (reference sequence). V trimming: 3 bases; J trimming: 3 bases; junction bases outside the gene matches: 11. The CDR3, as DNA: TGTGCCAGCAGCTTGTTCTCCCGGGACAGAGACTACGAGCAGTACTTC. The encoded protein is CASSLFSRDRDYEQYF.

The chain uses TRBV9 and TRBJ2-5; 10 positions agree with TRBD2. The germline V gene has CDR1 SGDLS and CDR2 YYNGEE. The CDR3 is 17 residues long. J lost 1 base, V lost 4 bases, and 10 bases had no gene match. The CDR3 loop is CASSPGTSDRIQETQYF. CDR3 DNA sequence: TGTGCCAGCAGCCCCGGGACTAGCGACCGTATCCAAGAGACCCAGTACTTC.

The chain is built from TRBV28 and TRBJ2-6; D is perhaps TRBD1 (6 bases). Trimming pared 7 bases from V and 8 bases from J, leaving 12 bases between. The germline V gene has CDR1 MDHEN and CDR2 SYDVKM. The CDR3 is 13 residues long. CDR3 in DNA: TGTGCCAGCAAACCTGGACAGCCCAACGTCCTGACTTTC. Translated: CASKPGQPNVLTF.

This clone was seen a single time. The rearrangement joins TRBV5-6 to TRBJ1-2; TRBD1 matches 7 bases. This CDR3 contains 15 residues. Germline lookup yields CDR1 SGHDT and CDR2 YYEEEE. Trimming cost V 5 bases and J 0 bases; bases outside gene matches: 7. The CDR3 sequence: CASREGGKANYGYTF. The CDR3 DNA is TGTGCCAGCAGGGAAGGGGGCAAAGCTAACTATGGCTACACCTTC.

The J gene is TRBJ1-5, the V gene TRBV11-3; 7 bases match TRBD1. There are 15 residues in the CDR3. Germline CDR1 is SGHNT and CDR2 is YENEEA. V was pared by 1 base and J by 5 bases, with 5 bases of the junction left unmatched. The DNA of the CDR3 is TGTGCCAGCAGCTTAGGGACAGGCTTTTATCAGCCCCAGCATTTT. Its protein is CASSLGTGFYQPQHF.

The chain is built from TRBV28 and TRBJ2-5, with TRBD1 as a possible D gene (6 bases). Germline V gene sequence: CDR1 MDHEN, CDR2 SYDVKM. The CDR3 is 14 residues long. V was cut by 6 bases and J by 4 bases, with 15 bases left in between. CDR3 in DNA: TGTGCCAGCAGCCGGGCTCAGGGGAGAGAGACCCAGTACTTC. Amino acids: CASSRAQGRETQYF.

The count of this clone is one. Other DNA sequences in this specimen translate into the identical CDR3. The rearrangement links TRBV11-2 to TRBJ2-7; D may be TRBD2 (5 bases). Trimming removed 1 base from V and 7 bases from J, with 14 bases in between. The CDR3 has 14 residues. Per germline, CDR1 SGHAT and CDR2 FQNNGV. The CDR3 DNA is TGTGCCAGCAGCTTAGTGAGAGGGCCGGGAGAGCAGTACTTC. Translating it yields CASSLVRGPGEQYF.

This clone was seen a few times. The CDR3 nucleotides are TGTGCCAGCAGACTTGGGACAGCCCTAAGACCCCTCCACTTT. Its protein is CASRLGTALRPLHF. The V and J genes are TRBV28 and TRBJ1-6; TRBD1 matches 7 bases. V lost 6 bases and J lost 12; bases outside the gene matches: 11. This CDR3 has 14 residues. Germline values: CDR1 MDHEN, CDR2 SYDVKM.

V is TRBV19 and J is TRBJ2-5, with 7 nucleotides matching TRBD1. The CDR3 spans 16 residues. From germline, CDR1 is LNHDA and CDR2 SQIVND (reference sequence). The V segment lost 1 base and the J segment 5 bases; nucleotides outside the gene matches: 10. The CDR3 DNA reads TGTGCCAGTAGTATAGCCCGACAGGGCGGCAAGGAGACCCAGTACTTC. This sequence encodes CASSIARQGGKETQYF.

The chain uses TRBV7-9 and TRBJ1-2, with 12 bases identical to TRBD1. The CDR3 consists of 14 residues. V trimming: 5 bases; J trimming: 6 bases; junction bases outside the gene matches: 4. CDR1 and CDR2 (germline): SEHNR, FQNEAQ (reference sequence). This chain's CDR3 is CASSPGTGGDGYTF. The CDR3 DNA reads TGTGCCAGCAGCCCCGGGACAGGGGGCGATGGCTACACCTTC. The whole variable domain, remainder taken from reference TRBV7-9 and TRBJ1-2, is DTGVSQNPRHKITKRGQNVTFRCDPISEHNRLYWYRQTLGQGPEFLTYFQNEAQLEKSRLLSDRFSAERPKGSFSTLEIQRTEQGDSAMYLCASSPGTGGDGYTFGSGTRLTVV.

The rearrangement joins TRBV2 to TRBJ1-4, with D perhaps TRBD1 (6 bases). The CDR3 runs 15 residues. Germline V gene sequence: CDR1 SNHLY, CDR2 FYNNEI. Trimming took off 6 bases at V and 1 base at J, with 12 bases between the two ends. The CDR3 DNA follows: TGTGCCAGCAGGCGCAGGGGACAAACTAATGAAAAACTGTTTTTT. Residues: CASRRRGQTNEKLFF.

This chain uses TRBV9 with TRBJ2-5; D possibly corresponds to TRBD1 (5 bases). The better agreement between TRBJ2-7 and the DNA end casts doubt on the J call. Germline assignment: CDR1 SGDLS and CDR2 YYNGEE. The CDR3 has 13 amino acids. CDR3 sequence: CASSVAAGYEQYF. CDR3 coding DNA: TGTGCCAGCAGCGTAGCGGCAGGGTACGAGCAGTACTTC.

This clone was recorded only once. The DNA for the CDR3 is TGTGCCAGCAGCCTACAGGGGGCATCAGAGACCCAGTACTTC. Encoded protein: CASSLQGASETQYF. V and J are TRBV7-2 and TRBJ2-5; 9 positions match TRBD1. The CDR3 is 14 residues long. The germline CDR1 and CDR2 sequences are SGHTA and FQGNSA. V was pared by 5 bases and J by 4 bases, with 5 bases of the junction left unmatched.

The chain employs TRBV9 and TRBJ2-1; no definite D call. Trimming shortened V by 0 bases and J by 6 bases, and 7 bases separated the two germline ends. Germline assignment: CDR1 SGDLS and CDR2 YYNGEE. The CDR3 totals 13 residues. In nucleotides, the CDR3 is TGTGCCAGCAGCGTAGGACTCCGCAATGAGCAGTTCTTC. Amino acids: CASSVGLRNEQFF.

The chain joins TRBV6-5 to TRBJ1-1; possibly TRBD1 for D (6 bases). The germline CDR1 and CDR2 sequences are MNHEY and SVGAGI. The CDR3 is 14 amino acids. Trimming cost V 5 bases and J 1 base, with 11 bases left between them. Written as DNA, the CDR3 is TGTGCCAGCAGTCCCGGGACATCGAACACTGAAGCTTTCTTT. Translating it yields CASSPGTSNTEAFF.

V and J are TRBV11-2 and TRBJ1-1, with D uncertain. The length of the CDR3 is 13 residues. V gave up 3 bases and J gave up 11 bases, with 16 bases separating them. The germline gives CDR1 SGHAT, CDR2 FQNNGV. Written as DNA, the CDR3 is TGTGCCAGCAGCTTCTCCTCGGGTTTAGAGGCTTTCTTT. Encoded protein: CASSFSSGLEAFF.

V gene TRBV6-1 combines with J gene TRBJ1-5; D gene ambiguous. CDR1 and CDR2 (germline): MNHNS, SASEGT. Between the trimmed V and J ends, which lost 2 bases and 0 bases, there was a span of 11 bases. This CDR3 spans 16 amino acids. The CDR3 bases are TGTGCCAGCAGTGAACTAGGAGGTAATAGCAATCAGCCCCAGCATTTT. Protein product: CASSELGGNSNQPQHF.

The V call is TRBV27, the J call TRBJ1-1, with TRBD1 identical over 7 bases. V gave up 5 bases and J gave up 5 bases; unmatched junction bases: 8. CDR1 and CDR2 from the germline V gene are MNHEY and SMNVEV (reference sequence). The CDR3 extends over 14 amino acids. CDR3 amino acids: CASSIGGAATEAFF. Here the CDR3 DNA reads TGTGCCAGCAGTATAGGGGGCGCGGCGACTGAAGCTTTCTTT.

V usage is TRBV28 and J usage is TRBJ2-2; tentatively, D is TRBD2 (7 bases). The germline CDR1 and CDR2 sequences are MDHEN and SYDVKM. The CDR3 is made up of 16 amino acids. The germline V and J ends were trimmed by 2 bases and 0 bases, with 10 bases remaining between them. The CDR3 nucleotides read TGTGCCAGCAGTTTAAGGGGGGGGCCGAACACCGGGGAGCTGTTTTTT. It encodes CASSLRGGPNTGELFF.

The chain couples TRBV30 to TRBJ1-3; D unclear. The CDR3 contains 13 residues. CDR1 GTSNPN and CDR2 SVGIG come from the germline V gene (reference sequence). The V end lost 0 bases, the J end lost 7 bases, and 10 bases lay between the germline ends. This CDR3 reads CAWSVRTSNTIYF. For the CDR3, the DNA is TGTGCCTGGAGTGTTAGAACGAGCAACACCATATATTTT.

V gene TRBV28 combines with J gene TRBJ2-5; 11 bases map to TRBD1. The CDR3 totals 15 residues. Germline trimming cut 3 bases from V and 5 bases from J; bases unmatched to any gene: 5. The germline CDR1 and CDR2 sequences are MDHEN and SYDVKM. The CDR3 here is CASSFVGQGEETQYF. The CDR3, as DNA: TGTGCCAGCAGTTTCGTGGGACAGGGGGAGGAGACCCAGTACTTC.

The J gene is TRBJ2-2, the V gene TRBV4-1, with TRBD2 matching over 9 bases. V shed 3 bases, J shed 1 base, and the junction held 12 bases outside the gene matches. The CDR3 is made up of 19 amino acids. Germline CDR1 reads MGHRA; CDR2 reads YSYEKL. CDR3 loop: CASSHPTSGPSRNTGELFF. In DNA form, the CDR3 reads TGCGCCAGCAGCCACCCGACTAGCGGCCCTAGCCGGAACACCGGGGAGCTGTTTTTT.

The rearrangement joins TRBV28 to TRBJ2-7; the D gene is possibly TRBD1 (6 bases). Germline V gene lookup returns CDR1 MDHEN and CDR2 SYDVKM. The V end lost 7 bases, the J end lost 0 bases, and 13 bases lay between the germline ends. The CDR3 has 14 amino acids. In nucleotides, the CDR3 is TGTGCCAGCAACCCTACAGGGAACTCCTACGAGCAGTACTTC. This encodes CASNPTGNSYEQYF.